This TCR beta chain emerged from a study of patients and donors after allogeneic stem cell transplantation. TCRdb recomputed calls from the RT-PCR reads with MiXCR, one row per CDR3 protein. The sample has around 90,000 distinct CDR3 sequences, around 49% seen once. CDR3 size: 16 residues. V dropped 6 bases and J dropped 2 bases, with 19 bases sitting between them. CDR1 and CDR2 (germline): MDHEN, SYDVKM. The chain joins TRBV28 to TRBJ1-1; D remains unclear. The sample comprised blood, either unsorted or a sorted T cell fraction (not recorded which). This sequence was found in a human donor who was either an allogeneic HSCT recipient or a stem cell or donor lymphocyte infusion donor (not recorded which). It is not recorded whose cells these are; they may come from a transplant donor. The CDR3 DNA sequence: TGTGCCAGCAGACATGACGGAGGCCTAGGTAACACTGAAGCTTTCTTT. Its translation is CASRHDGGLGNTEAFF.